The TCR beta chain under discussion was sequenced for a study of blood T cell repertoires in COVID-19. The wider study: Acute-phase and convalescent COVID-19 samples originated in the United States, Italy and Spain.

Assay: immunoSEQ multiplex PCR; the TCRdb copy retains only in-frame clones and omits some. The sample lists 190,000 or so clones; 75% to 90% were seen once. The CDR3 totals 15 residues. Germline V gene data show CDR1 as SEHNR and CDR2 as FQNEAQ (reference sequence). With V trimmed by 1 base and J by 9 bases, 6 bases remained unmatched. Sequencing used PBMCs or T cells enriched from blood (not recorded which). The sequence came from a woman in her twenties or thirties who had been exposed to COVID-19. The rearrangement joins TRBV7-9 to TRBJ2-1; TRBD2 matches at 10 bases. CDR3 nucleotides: TGTGCCAGCAGCTTAGAGGAGCGGGGGGGAATTGAGCAGTTCTTC. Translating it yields CASSLEERGGIEQFF.